This TCR beta chain was recovered during a study of cytomegalovirus exposure and HLA in healthy donors. On this clone: No antigen is known for it.

Findings and limits, study-wide: Follow-up analysis found HLA locus-dependent TCR association rates, highest for DRB1 and lowest for HLA-C. Published work reported that the classifier diagnosed cytomegalovirus status with high specificity and sensitivity.

The PCR had 60 Vbeta and 13 Jbeta primers. As originally analysed: Later, an analysis found approximately 80 million unique TCR beta chains, and some 10 million of these were shared. Produced via immunoSEQ multiplex PCR; TCRdb's table is partial and in-frame only. The D gene and trimming were derived from the DNA, and the V and J assignments and clone size from that table. Found here are about 200,000 clones, approximately 86% of them singletons; the top ten hold around 0.34%. Participants comprised healthy donors of bone marrow. The CDR3 extends over 13 amino acids. V dropped 3 bases and J dropped 2 bases, with 7 bases sitting between them. Germline CDR1 reads MDHEN; CDR2 reads SYDVKM.

The V and J genes are TRBV28 and TRBJ2-5, with a weak D call TRBD2 (5 bases). This clonotype was obtained from a woman in her thirties in good health and CMV-seronegative. Sequencing was performed on PBMCs. The CDR3 loop reads CASSFTGQETQYF. The DNA of the CDR3 is TGTGCCAGCAGTTTTACGGGGCAAGAGACCCAGTACTTC.